This T cell receptor (beta chain) was sequenced in a study of vaccination and CD4 T cells after COVID-19. Study summary: Sampling that followed vaccination took place a median about 70 days after dose two, within a range of 14 to 241.

With 2 bases removed from V and 4 bases from J, the gap between germline ends came to 9 bases. The germline gives CDR1 SGHTA, CDR2 FQGNSA. The CDR3 runs 14 residues. Regarding this clonotype: Its cognate antigen is unknown.

Treatment specified: roughly 10-day PBMC culture with coronavirus spike peptide pools or control peptides (ViraFEST assay). An unexposed donor provided the CD4+ T cells, which were collected before the COVID-19 pandemic (2011-2018). Sequencing of DNA taken from cultured CD4+ T cells relied on the Oncomine TCR Beta short-read assay. TCRdb reanalysed the PCR reads using MiXCR and keeps one entry per CDR3 protein. Here the sample spans about 7,000 distinct CDR3 sequences, about 50% being singletons. The receptor was derived from a human donor in good health. The chain is built from TRBV7-2 and TRBJ1-5; D may be TRBD1 (5 bases). The sequencing sample was made of CD4+ T cells from blood, cultured in vitro. In nucleotides, the CDR3 is TGTGCCAGCAGCTTAACAGGCCAAAATCAGCCCCAGCATTTT. Translated, it gives CASSLTGQNQPQHF. The full variable domain, its missing parts supplied by reference TRBV7-2 and TRBJ1-5, is GAGVSQSPSNKVTEKGKDVELRCDPISGHTALYWYRQSLGQGLEFLIYFQGNSAPDKSGLPSDRFSAERTGGSVSTLTIQRTQQEDSAVYLCASSLTGQNQPQHFGDGTRLSIL.